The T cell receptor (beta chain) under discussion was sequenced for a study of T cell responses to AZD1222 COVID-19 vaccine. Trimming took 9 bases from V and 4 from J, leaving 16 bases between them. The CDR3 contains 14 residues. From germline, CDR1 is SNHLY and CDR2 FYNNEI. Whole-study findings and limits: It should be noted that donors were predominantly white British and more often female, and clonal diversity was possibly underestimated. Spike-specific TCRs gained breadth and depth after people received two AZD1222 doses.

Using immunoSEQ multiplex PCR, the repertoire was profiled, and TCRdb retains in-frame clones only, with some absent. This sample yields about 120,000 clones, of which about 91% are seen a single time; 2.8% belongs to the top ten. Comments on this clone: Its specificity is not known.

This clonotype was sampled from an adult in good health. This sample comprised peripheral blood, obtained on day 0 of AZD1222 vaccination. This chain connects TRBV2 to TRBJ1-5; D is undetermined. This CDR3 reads CASAEQDLNQPQHF. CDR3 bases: TGTGCCAGTGCGGAGCAGGACCTTAATCAGCCCCAGCATTTT.